The 21 T cell receptor beta chains reported below all come from one sample, sequenced in a study of T-cell memory formation after mild COVID-19 listed by TCRdb under 2021. The library was prepared using 5' RACE. The data were produced on an Illumina NovaSeq 6000. TCRdb cleaned the public reads at Q25 with fastp, built clones with MiXCR and kept in-frame beta chains. All rows with the same CDR3 protein become a single entry with the most common DNA and genes. The sample includes roughly 610,000 distinct CDR3 sequences, with around 16% observed a single time. Around 7.8% of the sample is taken by the ten largest. What was sequenced was PBMCs or a T cell subset sorted from them (not recorded which). These receptors were collected from an adult woman who had mild COVID-19 (a few samples of this study predate the infection). The sample titles of this study are shuffled in the database, so cell type and time point are left out; the donor was told from shared clones.

CDR3 DNA: TGTGCCAGCATGAAACGACCGATTGCTAGCACAGATACGCAGTATTTT. Its translation: CASMKRPIASTDTQYF. The V call is TRBV27, the J call TRBJ2-3, with no clear D. The V end was cut by 7 bases, the J end by 0 bases, with 17 bases between. The V gene's germline CDR1 is MNHEY and CDR2 SMNVEV (reference sequence). There are 16 residues in the CDR3.

This clonotype was observed a handful of times. The rearrangement links TRBV7-2 to TRBJ2-2; 9 bases line up with TRBD2. In germline, CDR1 is SGHTA, CDR2 FQGNSA. J was trimmed by 6 bases and V by 5 bases; bases with no gene match: 10. CDR3 size: 16 residues. CDR3 DNA sequence: TGTGCCAGCAGCCCACCGGGACTAGCAACGTCCGGGGAGCTGTTTTTT. This gives the protein CASSPPGLATSGELFF.

The chain links TRBV3-1 to TRBJ1-5, with TRBD1 matching over 8 bases. CDR3 size: 15 residues. The germline gives CDR1 LGHDT, CDR2 YNNKEL (reference sequence). V shed 4 bases, J shed 3 bases, and the junction held 5 bases outside the gene matches. The CDR3 DNA sequence: TGTGCCAGCAGCCCCGGGACAGGCAACAATCAGCCCCAGCATTTT. It specifies CASSPGTGNNQPQHF. Using reference TRBV3-1 and TRBJ1-5 for the parts outside the CDR3, the full variable domain is DTAVSQTPKYLVTQMGNDKSIKCEQNLGHDTMYWYKQDSKKFLKIMFSYNNKELIINETVPNRFSPKSPDKAHLNLHINSLELGDSAVYFCASSPGTGNNQPQHFGDGTRLSIL.

This clonotype was found a few times. The chain joins TRBV18 to TRBJ1-1; 10 bases are a match to TRBD1. V gave up 1 base and J gave up 4 bases; unmatched junction bases: 3. From germline, CDR1 is KGHSH and CDR2 LQKENI. This CDR3 region has 15 residues. The CDR3 bases are TGTGCCAGCTCACCACAAGGACAGGGGGTCACTGAAGCTTTCTTT. It translates to CASSPQGQGVTEAFF.

The chain is built from TRBV3-1 and TRBJ1-2, with 8 positions matching TRBD1. This CDR3 contains 14 residues. The junction had 11 bases not matched to a gene; V was cut back by 1 base and J by 13 bases. The germline V gene encodes CDR1 LGHDT and CDR2 YNNKEL (reference sequence). The chain's CDR3 is CASSQAQGAFTGTF. In DNA, the CDR3 is TGTGCCAGCAGCCAAGCCCAGGGGGCTTTTACCGGCACCTTC.

The V call is TRBV11-2, the J call TRBJ1-1; maybe TRBD1 (5 bases). There are 17 residues in the CDR3. The germline V gene encodes CDR1 SGHAT and CDR2 FQNNGV. V lost 3 bases, J lost 0 bases, and 17 bases lay in between. The CDR3 DNA reads as TGTGCCAGCAGCTTCATGGGTCAGGGACCCATGAACACTGAAGCTTTCTTT. It yields the protein CASSFMGQGPMNTEAFF.

This clonotype was observed many times. The chain combines TRBV6-1 with TRBJ2-7; 7 positions match TRBD1. The V segment lost 6 bases and the J segment 1 base; nucleotides outside the gene matches: 9. This CDR3 is 15 amino acids long. Germline-derived CDR1 and CDR2 are MNHNS and SASEGT. This CDR3 is CASRPLGQQSYEQYF. For the CDR3, the DNA is TGTGCCAGCAGACCACTGGGACAGCAATCCTACGAGCAGTACTTC.

The chain carries TRBV12-3 or TRBV12-4 and TRBJ1-2, with 9 bases identical to TRBD1. With 6 bases clipped from V and 3 bases from J, the junction kept 5 bases outside the gene matches. The CDR3 length is 14 residues. CDR3 coding DNA: TGTGCCAGCAGAGAGACAGGGGGGGACTATGGCTACACCTTC. Its translation: CASRETGGDYGYTF.

With respect to this clonotype: One junction end does not reproduce the germline sequence, and a read error may be involved. V usage is TRBV4-2 and J usage is TRBJ1-2, with unresolved D. This CDR3 is 14 amino acids long. Germline V gene lookup returns CDR1 LGHNA and CDR2 YNFKEQ. The CDR3 loop is CASSEERANYGYTF. The CDR3 bases are TGTGCCAGCAGCGAAGAAAGGGCTAACTATGGCTACACCTTC.

J is TRBJ1-5 and V is TRBV15; no firm D call. The germline CDR1 and CDR2 sequences are LNHNV and YYDKDF (reference sequence). The length of the CDR3 is 14 residues. Between the trimmed V and J ends, which lost 2 bases and 7 bases, there was a span of 12 bases. CDR3 sequence: CATSRTDPEQPQHF. The DNA for the CDR3 is TGTGCCACCAGCAGAACGGATCCTGAACAGCCCCAGCATTTT. The complete variable domain, with remaining parts taken from reference TRBV15 and TRBJ1-5, reads DAMVIQNPRYQVTQFGKPVTLSCSQTLNHNVMYWYQQKSSQAPKLLFHYYDKDFNNEADTPDNFQSRRPNTSFCFLDIRSPGLGDTAMYLCATSRTDPEQPQHFGDGTRLSIL.

The gene calls are TRBV7-9 and TRBJ2-2; D may be TRBD2 (6 bases). Germline V gene sequence: CDR1 SEHNR, CDR2 FQNEAQ (reference sequence). V was pared by 1 base and J by 6 bases, with 12 bases between. The CDR3 runs 15 residues. The CDR3 region has the DNA TGTGCCAGCAGCTTAGTTGGCGGGGCGCCCGGGGAGCTGTTTTTT. Amino acids: CASSLVGGAPGELFF. Supplemented by reference TRBV7-9 and TRBJ2-2, the full variable domain reads DTGVSQNPRHKITKRGQNVTFRCDPISEHNRLYWYRQTLGQGPEFLTYFQNEAQLEKSRLLSDRFSAERPKGSFSTLEIQRTEQGDSAMYLCASSLVGGAPGELFFGEGSRLTVL.

This clonotype was observed a few times. The chain has TRBV7-9 and TRBJ1-1; D is possibly TRBD1 (6 bases). The germline CDR1 and CDR2 sequences are SEHNR and FQNEAQ (reference sequence). The V and J ends lost 11 bases and 0 bases respectively, with 10 bases between them. CDR3 length equals 12 residues. The CDR3 DNA sequence: TGTGCCGGGGGGGGCATGAACACTGAAGCTTTCTTT. Its protein product is CAGGGMNTEAFF.

For this clonotype: A read error may produce the germline difference seen at one junction end. The rearrangement joins TRBV7-2 to TRBJ2-7; TRBD1 might be the D (6 bases). The V gene's germline CDR1 is SGHTA and CDR2 FQGNSA. This CDR3 contains 13 residues. The CDR3, as DNA: TGTGCCAGCAGCTTAGTCGGGACAAGCCTGATTGTCTTC. This gives the protein CASSLVGTSLIVF.

The table lists this clonotype with a few counts. The chain uses TRBV25-1 and TRBJ2-2; tentatively, D is TRBD1 or TRBD2 (6 bases each). Trimming cost V 0 bases and J 4 bases, with 9 bases left between them. CDR3 size: 15 residues. The V gene's germline CDR1 is MGHDK and CDR2 SYGVNS. CDR3 loop: CASSEYGGGTGELFF. DNA of the CDR3: TGTGCCAGCAGTGAATACGGGGGCGGCACCGGGGAGCTGTTTTTT.

This chain joins TRBV20-1 and TRBJ1-5, with D possibly matching TRBD1 (5 bases). CDR3 size: 14 residues. CDR1 is DFQATT and CDR2 is SNEGSKA in the germline V gene (reference sequence). V lost 5 bases to trimming and J lost 0 bases, with 11 bases between them. This CDR3 reads CSAYGHYSNQPQHF. The CDR3 DNA is TGCAGTGCTTACGGACATTATAGCAATCAGCCCCAGCATTTT.

The rearrangement links TRBV7-2 to TRBJ2-5; TRBD2 aligns across 10 bases. The junction had 10 bases not matched to a gene; V was cut back by 6 bases and J by 3 bases. CDR3 length: 16 amino acids. Germline V lookup: CDR1 SGHTA, CDR2 FQGNSA. CDR3 protein: CASSPRGTSGKETQYF. Here the CDR3 DNA reads TGTGCCAGCAGTCCTCGGGGTACTAGCGGGAAAGAGACCCAGTACTTC.

This clonotype appeared many times. The rearrangement joins TRBV3-1 to TRBJ2-3; possibly TRBD2 for D (5 bases). This CDR3 has 17 amino acids. Germline lookup yields CDR1 LGHDT and CDR2 YNNKEL (reference sequence). The ends were cut back, 4 bases at V and 0 bases at J, with 17 bases in the middle. CDR3 nucleotide sequence: TGTGCCAGCAGCCTGAGGACCGGGGTCGGCAGCACAGATACGCAGTATTTT. Protein sequence: CASSLRTGVGSTDTQYF.

The table lists this clonotype with a few counts. V and J are TRBV5-5 and TRBJ1-5, with 9 positions matching TRBD1. The CDR3 length is 18 residues. Trimming took 3 bases from V and 2 from J; bases not matched to a gene: 12. The germline CDR1 and CDR2 sequences are SGHKS and YYEKEE (reference sequence). The chain's CDR3 is CASSWGQGRVEGNQPQHF. CDR3 sequence (DNA): TGTGCCAGCAGCTGGGGACAGGGAAGAGTCGAGGGCAATCAGCCCCAGCATTTT.

Only a few counts were recorded for this clonotype. This sequence joins TRBV10-3 and TRBJ1-2, with 8 positions matching TRBD1. V dropped 7 bases and J dropped 5; count of bases not matched to a gene: 6. The CDR3 has 13 amino acids. Germline CDR1 is ENHRY and CDR2 is SYGVKD. CDR3 DNA: TGTGCCATCACCTGGGACAGGACTTATGGCTACACCTTC. Residues: CAITWDRTYGYTF.

The chain has TRBV9 and TRBJ2-1; 7 bases line up with TRBD1. This CDR3 contains 13 residues. J gave up 8 bases and V 4 bases, and 6 bases lay outside the gene matches. Germline V gene data show CDR1 as SGDLS and CDR2 as YYNGEE. CDR3 in DNA: TGTGCCAGCAGCCCCTCGACAGGGCATGAGCAGTTCTTC. Translating it yields CASSPSTGHEQFF.

The CDR3 here is CASSHLSSIYF. The CDR3 region has the DNA TGTGCCAGCAGCCACCTGAGTAGCATATATTTT. The chain combines TRBV7-2 with TRBJ1-3; D gene unclear. V was clipped by 5 bases and J by 12 bases, with 11 bases between them. The CDR3 spans 11 residues. Germline lookup yields CDR1 SGHTA and CDR2 FQGNSA.